These 5 T cell receptor beta chains share one sample of origin, sequenced in a study of regulatory T cells in long-lasting Graves disease. Indicated time point: persistent/refractory GD, antithyroid drugs over 5 years with positive TRAb. PBMC RNA was the source of the TCR library. Arm-PCR of CDR3 regions and iRepertoire HTBI primers were the basis on which TCR beta libraries were built. MiXCR, applied by TCRdb to the multiplex PCR reads, yields one record per CDR3 protein. The sample gives 600,000 to 850,000 distinct CDR3 sequences, 25% to 35% of which show up once; 42% is in the top ten. Here the sequenced sample was peripheral blood mononuclear cells (PBMCs), taken when the disease was refractory, from a patient treated with antithyroid drugs. These receptors came from a female donor with Graves disease.

The chain is built from TRBV20-1 and TRBJ2-7, with 7 bases that match TRBD1. Germline CDR1 and CDR2: DFQATT and SNEGSKA (reference sequence). The CDR3 is made up of 16 amino acids. Unmatched junction bases numbered 16, after V lost 4 bases and J lost 4 bases. The CDR3 sequence: CSATPDRARFRYEQYF. The DNA for the CDR3 is TGCAGTGCTACACCTGACAGGGCGAGATTTAGGTACGAGCAGTACTTC.

This clonotype was detected only a few times. This chain joins TRBV6-5 and TRBJ1-3; D may be TRBD1 (6 bases). The germline gives CDR1 MNHEY, CDR2 SVGAGI. V shed 2 bases and J shed 2 bases, with 10 bases lying between them. The CDR3 totals 15 residues. CDR3 residues: CASSYGGPPGNTIYF. The CDR3 bases are TGTGCCAGCAGTTACGGGGGGCCACCTGGAAACACCATATATTTT.

This clonotype was observed a handful of times. The V and J genes are TRBV3-1 and TRBJ1-4; no clear D gene. CDR3 size: 12 residues. Trimming took 2 bases from V and 7 from J, leaving 5 bases between them. CDR1 is LGHDT, CDR2 YNNKEL, per germline (reference sequence). CDR3 coding DNA: TGTGCCAGCAGCCAACTTGGTGAAAAACTGTTTTTT. Translation gives CASSQLGEKLFF. Based on the CDR3 plus reference TRBV3-1 and TRBJ1-4, the full variable domain is DTAVSQTPKYLVTQMGNDKSIKCEQNLGHDTMYWYKQDSKKFLKIMFSYNNKELIINETVPNRFSPKSPDKAHLNLHINSLELGDSAVYFCASSQLGEKLFFGSGTQLSVL.

The chain carries TRBV6-1 and TRBJ1-1; D is unclear. This CDR3 comprises 12 residues. Trimming cost V 6 bases and J 1 base, with 6 bases left between them. CDR1 is MNHNS, CDR2 SASEGT, per germline. CDR3 loop: CASRNANTEAFF. Written as DNA, the CDR3 is TGTGCCAGCAGGAACGCGAACACTGAAGCTTTCTTT.

CDR3 nucleotide sequence: TGTGCCAGCAGCTTGGGACAGGGGGGGAATTCACCCCTCCACTTT. As protein: CASSLGQGGNSPLHF. The rearrangement uses TRBV5-6 and TRBJ1-6; TRBD1 aligns across 9 bases. Germline values: CDR1 SGHDT, CDR2 YYEEEE. V lost 0 bases, J lost 7 bases, and 2 bases stayed unmatched. The length of the CDR3 is 15 residues.